These 20 T cell receptor beta chains originate from one sample sequenced in a study of blood T cell repertoires in COVID-19 (dated by TCRdb to 2020 to 2022). The library was generated by the immunoSEQ multiplex PCR assay. This is the immuneACCESS table as TCRdb keeps it, with only in-frame sequences that have V and J called. A part of the clones is gone; compared with another copy, unresolved V genes explain less than half, and the rest is unexplained. The sample yields over 150,000 clones; roughly four fifths were counted once. The ten largest clones capture under 9.5% of the sample. The sample consisted of PBMCs or T cells enriched from blood (not recorded which). The source is a man between 50 and 59 years old who had recovered from COVID-19.

The chain employs TRBV5-6 and TRBJ1-5, with D hard to call. V was clipped by 0 bases and J by 3 bases, with 7 bases between them. This CDR3 contains 14 residues. Germline CDR1 reads SGHDT; CDR2 reads YYEEEE. CDR3 region: CASSLGLDNQPQHF. The CDR3 DNA is TGTGCCAGCAGCTTGGGACTGGACAATCAGCCCCAGCATTTT.

The gene calls are TRBV5-5 and TRBJ1-1; D is uncertain. This CDR3 region has 15 residues. Germline lookup yields CDR1 SGHKS and CDR2 YYEKEE (reference sequence). V lost 2 bases, J lost 4 bases, and 15 bases lay in between. The CDR3 region is CASSFLGGLGTEAFF. For the CDR3, the DNA is TGTGCCAGCAGCTTTCTAGGAGGGTTAGGCACTGAAGCTTTCTTT.

This chain links TRBV7-6 with TRBJ2-7, with 9 bases that match TRBD2. CDR1 and CDR2 from the germline V gene are SGHVS and FNYEAQ. This CDR3 spans 14 amino acids. V lost 5 bases, J lost 3 bases, and 5 bases stayed unmatched. The CDR3 coding sequence is TGTGCCAGCAGCCTAACACTAGCGGGCTACGAGCAGTACTTC. Translated: CASSLTLAGYEQYF.

V usage is TRBV7-6 and J usage is TRBJ1-1, with D perhaps TRBD1 (6 bases). Looked up from germline, CDR1 is SGHVS and CDR2 is FNYEAQ. This CDR3 comprises 15 residues. With 1 base removed from V and 3 bases from J, the gap between germline ends came to 12 bases. The CDR3 protein is CASSLDGQMDTEAFF. CDR3 nucleotides: TGTGCCAGCAGCTTAGACGGACAGATGGACACTGAAGCTTTCTTT.

This chain connects TRBV5-4 to TRBJ1-5; D unresolved. The CDR3 has 13 residues. V was shortened by 2 bases and J by 2 bases, with 5 bases between the two germline ends. Germline V gives CDR1 SGHNT, CDR2 YYREEE (reference sequence). The CDR3 DNA is TGTGCCAGCAGCTTTGAGGGCAATCAGCCCCAGCATTTT. Protein sequence: CASSFEGNQPQHF.

The chain recombines TRBV5-3 with TRBJ1-1; possibly TRBD1 for D (6 bases). TRBV5-3 is flagged as an ORF with uncertain function. Trimming shortened V by 3 bases and J by 3 bases, and 24 bases separated the two germline ends. The CDR3 loop spans 18 amino acids. As DNA, the CDR3 is TGTGCCAGAAGCTGTCTCCCGGGACATTTCTGGCGCGACACTGAAGCTTTCTTT. Translating gives CARSCLPGHFWRDTEAFF.

The chain has TRBV7-9 and TRBJ1-6; D may be TRBD1 (6 bases). Germline V gene data show CDR1 as SEHNR and CDR2 as FQNEAQ (reference sequence). This CDR3 has 16 amino acids. V lost 1 base and J 4 bases, leaving 11 bases between the germline ends. This CDR3 is CASSLEAGAYNSPLHF. As DNA, the CDR3 is TGTGCCAGCAGCTTAGAGGCAGGGGCTTATAATTCACCCCTCCACTTT.

The chain combines TRBV18 with TRBJ1-2; 8 bases align to TRBD1. Germline lookup yields CDR1 KGHSH and CDR2 LQKENI. The V gene end was trimmed by 3 bases and the J gene end by 4 bases; junction bases not matched to a gene: 7. The CDR3 spans 15 residues. For the CDR3, the DNA is TGTGCCAGCTCACCCGACAGGGGAGTCGGCTATGGCTACACCTTC. It codes for CASSPDRGVGYGYTF.

This rearrangement joins TRBV11-2 to TRBJ1-4, with D unresolved. In germline, CDR1 is SGHAT, CDR2 FQNNGV. The length of the CDR3 is 15 residues. Trimming cost V 5 bases and J 0 bases, with 10 bases left between them. CDR3 coding DNA: TGTGCCAGCAGCCCCGCGGGGACAACTAATGAAAAACTGTTTTTT. Translated: CASSPAGTTNEKLFF.

The chain has TRBV9 and TRBJ2-3; 12 bases fit TRBD2. The junction had 5 bases not matched to a gene; V was cut back by 4 bases and J by 5 bases. This CDR3 has 15 amino acids. The germline V gene encodes CDR1 SGDLS and CDR2 YYNGEE. DNA for the CDR3: TGTGCCAGCAGCCCACGACTAGCGGGGGTAGATACGCAGTATTTT. It codes for CASSPRLAGVDTQYF.

This clone has a single count. The chain combines TRBV5-1 with TRBJ2-3; 7 bases agree with TRBD1. J gave up 2 bases and V 4 bases, and 4 bases lay outside the gene matches. Germline CDR1 reads SGHRS; CDR2 reads YFSETQ. CDR3 length equals 14 residues. This chain's CDR3 is CASSKGQATDTQYF. CDR3 DNA sequence: TGCGCCAGCAGCAAAGGACAGGCCACAGATACGCAGTATTTT. Filled out from reference TRBV5-1 and TRBJ2-3, the complete variable domain reads KAGVTQTPRYLIKTRGQQVTLSCSPISGHRSVSWYQQTPGQGLQFLFEYFSETQRNKGNFPGRFSGRQFSNSRSEMNVSTLELGDSALYLCASSKGQATDTQYFGPGTRLTVL.

This clone was observed a single time. V gene TRBV27 combines with J gene TRBJ1-4; the match to TRBD1 covers 7 bases. Germline V CDR1 and CDR2: MNHEY, SMNVEV (reference sequence). V lost 7 bases to trimming and J lost 3 bases; unmatched junction nucleotides: 5. This CDR3 has 14 amino acids. The CDR3 bases are TGTGCCAGCAAACCGGGACAGTCTAATGAAAAACTGTTTTTT. Protein: CASKPGQSNEKLFF.

The chain couples TRBV3-1 (or the pseudogene TRBV3-2) to TRBJ2-1; weak D call: TRBD1 (6 bases). Trimming removed 1 base from V and 5 bases from J, with 15 bases in between. The CDR3 length is 16 residues. Germline V gene data show CDR1 as LGHDT and CDR2 as YNNKEL (reference sequence). CDR3 bases: TGTGCCAGCAGCCAAGCAGGGGCAGGGTTAAACAATGAGCAGTTCTTC. This codes for CASSQAGAGLNNEQFF.

The chain combines TRBV5-1 with TRBJ1-3, with a weak D call TRBD1 (6 bases). V lost 4 bases, J lost 2 bases, and 10 bases lay in between. CDR1 is SGHRS, CDR2 YFSETQ, per germline. This CDR3 has 14 amino acids. The CDR3: CASSAGVAGNTIYF. The CDR3 nucleotides read TGCGCCAGCAGCGCAGGGGTTGCTGGAAACACCATATATTTT.

This chain joins TRBV6-4 and TRBJ2-2; TRBD2 matches 10 bases. CDR3 length equals 16 residues. The trim removed 0 bases at V and 3 bases at J, leaving 1 base unmatched. In germline, CDR1 is MRHNA, CDR2 SNTAGT. CDR3 region: CASSDSSGGDTGELFF. The CDR3 bases are TGTGCCAGCAGTGACTCGAGCGGGGGGGACACCGGGGAGCTGTTTTTT.

The chain is built from TRBV4-1 and TRBJ1-4; possible D gene TRBD1, 5 bases. Between the trimmed V and J ends, which lost 8 bases and 0 bases, there was a span of 19 bases. Germline values: CDR1 MGHRA, CDR2 YSYEKL. The CDR3 extends over 17 amino acids. CDR3 in amino acids: CASSREARGATNEKLFF. CDR3 DNA: TGCGCCAGCTCCCGAGAAGCCCGGGGGGCAACTAATGAAAAACTGTTTTTT.

This rearrangement joins TRBV16 to TRBJ1-5; 9 nucleotides agree with TRBD1. The CDR3 is 17 amino acids. Germline assignment: CDR1 KGHSY and CDR2 FQNENV. V lost 2 bases and J lost 5; bases outside the gene matches: 10. The CDR3 protein is CASSQPGAGTGYQPQHF. The CDR3 region has the DNA TGTGCCAGCAGCCAACCGGGGGCCGGGACAGGGTATCAGCCCCAGCATTTT.

V usage is TRBV6-5 and J usage is TRBJ2-7; TRBD1 matches at 7 bases. The junction had 10 bases not matched to a gene; V was cut back by 3 bases and J by 2 bases. The CDR3 has 16 amino acids. Germline assignment: CDR1 MNHEY and CDR2 SVGAGI. This chain's CDR3 is CASSYGQATYAYEQYF. The CDR3 nucleotides read TGTGCCAGCAGTTATGGACAGGCTACCTATGCCTACGAGCAGTACTTC.

The gene calls are TRBV9 and TRBJ2-3; 10 nucleotides align to TRBD2. The germline CDR1 and CDR2 sequences are SGDLS and YYNGEE. V lost 2 bases and J lost 4; bases outside the gene matches: 10. This CDR3 region has 17 residues. CDR3 in amino acids: CASSVGGSGGAPDTQYF. The DNA of the CDR3 is TGTGCCAGCAGCGTCGGTGGCAGCGGGGGGGCCCCAGATACGCAGTATTTT.

This chain links TRBV5-6 with TRBJ2-5; 10 bases align to TRBD1. V trimming: 3 bases; J trimming: 3 bases; junction bases outside the gene matches: 2. In germline, CDR1 is SGHDT, CDR2 YYEEEE. There are 14 residues in the CDR3. CDR3 protein: CASSYGQGEETQYF. The CDR3 DNA is TGTGCCAGCAGCTACGGACAGGGGGAAGAGACCCAGTACTTC. Complete variable domain (other parts from reference TRBV5-6 and TRBJ2-5): DAGVTQSPTHLIKTRGQQVTLRCSPKSGHDTVSWYQQALGQGPQFIFQYYEEEERQRGNFPDRFSGHQFPNYSSELNVNALLLGDSALYLCASSYGQGEETQYFGPGTRLLVL.